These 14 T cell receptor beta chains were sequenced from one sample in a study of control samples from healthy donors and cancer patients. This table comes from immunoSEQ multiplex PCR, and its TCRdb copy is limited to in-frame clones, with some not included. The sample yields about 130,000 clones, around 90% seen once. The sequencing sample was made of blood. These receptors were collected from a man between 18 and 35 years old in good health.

The CDR3 bases are TGTGCCAGCAGTCAACAGGGCGGTACGCAGTATTTT. It translates to CASSQQGGTQYF. The chain has TRBV6-5 and TRBJ2-3, with TRBD1 as a possible D gene (6 bases). From germline, CDR1 is MNHEY and CDR2 SVGAGI. The CDR3 consists of 12 residues. With 5 bases removed from V and 8 bases from J, the gap between germline ends came to 11 bases.

CDR3 coding DNA: TGTGCCAGCAGTTTAGCGGGGGCCGATACGCAGTATTTT. This sequence encodes CASSLAGADTQYF. The V gene is TRBV27, the J gene TRBJ2-3; weak D call: TRBD2 (7 bases). CDR1 and CDR2 (germline): MNHEY, SMNVEV (reference sequence). The CDR3 is made up of 13 amino acids. Trimming left V 2 bases short and J 6 bases short, with 9 bases between.

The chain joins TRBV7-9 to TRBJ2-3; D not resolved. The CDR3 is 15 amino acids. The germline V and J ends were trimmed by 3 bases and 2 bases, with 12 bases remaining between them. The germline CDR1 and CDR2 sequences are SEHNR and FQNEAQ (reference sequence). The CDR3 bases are TGTGCCAGCAGCTTCGACGGCTCTTTCACAGATACGCAGTATTTT. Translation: CASSFDGSFTDTQYF.

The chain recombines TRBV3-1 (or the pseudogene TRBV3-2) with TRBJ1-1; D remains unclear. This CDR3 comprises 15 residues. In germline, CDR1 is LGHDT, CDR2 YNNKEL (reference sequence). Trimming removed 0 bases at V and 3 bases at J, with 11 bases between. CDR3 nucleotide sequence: TGTGCCAGCAGCCAAGACTCCCGCGTCGACACTGAAGCTTTCTTT. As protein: CASSQDSRVDTEAFF.

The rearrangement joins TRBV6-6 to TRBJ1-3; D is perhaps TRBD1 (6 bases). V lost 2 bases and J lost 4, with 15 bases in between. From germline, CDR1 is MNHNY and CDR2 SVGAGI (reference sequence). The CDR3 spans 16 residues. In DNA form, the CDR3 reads TGTGCCAGCAGTTACAACAGGGTGGCAGAAGGAAACACCATATATTTT. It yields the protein CASSYNRVAEGNTIYF.

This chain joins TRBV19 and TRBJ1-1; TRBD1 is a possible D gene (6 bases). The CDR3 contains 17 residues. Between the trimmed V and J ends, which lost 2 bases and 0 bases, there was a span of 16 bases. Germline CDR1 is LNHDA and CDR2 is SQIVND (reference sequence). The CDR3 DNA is TGTGCCAGTAGTATAAAACGACGGACAGAGTTGAACACTGAAGCTTTCTTT. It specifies CASSIKRRTELNTEAFF.

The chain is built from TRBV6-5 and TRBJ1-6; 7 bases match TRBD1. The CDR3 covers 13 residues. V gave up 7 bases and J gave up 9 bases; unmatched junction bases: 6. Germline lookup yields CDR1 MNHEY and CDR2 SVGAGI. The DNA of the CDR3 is TGTGCCAGCACCAGACAGGGATCTTCACCCCTCCACTTT. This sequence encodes CASTRQGSSPLHF.

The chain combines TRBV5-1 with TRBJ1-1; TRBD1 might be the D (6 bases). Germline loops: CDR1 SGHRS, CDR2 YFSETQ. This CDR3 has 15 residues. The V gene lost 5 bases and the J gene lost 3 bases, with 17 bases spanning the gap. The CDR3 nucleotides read TGCGCCAGCAGGCCGGGCCCAAGGGGGGACACTGAAGCTTTCTTT. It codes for CASRPGPRGDTEAFF.

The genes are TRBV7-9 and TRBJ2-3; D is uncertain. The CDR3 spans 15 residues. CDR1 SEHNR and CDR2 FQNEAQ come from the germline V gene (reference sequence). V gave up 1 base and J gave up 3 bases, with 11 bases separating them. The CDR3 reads CASSLDAAFTDTQYF. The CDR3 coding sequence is TGTGCCAGCAGCTTAGACGCAGCGTTTACAGATACGCAGTATTTT.

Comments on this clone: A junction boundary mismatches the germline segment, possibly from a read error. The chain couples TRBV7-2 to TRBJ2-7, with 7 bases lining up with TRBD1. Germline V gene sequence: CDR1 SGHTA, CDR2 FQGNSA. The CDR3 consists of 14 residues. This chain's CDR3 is CASSFDRASYGQYF. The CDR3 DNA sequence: TGTGCCAGCAGCTTTGACAGGGCATCCTACGGGCAGTACTTC.

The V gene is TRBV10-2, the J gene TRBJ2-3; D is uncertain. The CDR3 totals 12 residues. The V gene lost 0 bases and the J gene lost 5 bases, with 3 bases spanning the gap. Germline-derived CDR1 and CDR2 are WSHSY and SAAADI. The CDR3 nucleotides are TGCGCCAGCAGTGAGTCAAAAGATACGCAGTATTTT. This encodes CASSESKDTQYF.

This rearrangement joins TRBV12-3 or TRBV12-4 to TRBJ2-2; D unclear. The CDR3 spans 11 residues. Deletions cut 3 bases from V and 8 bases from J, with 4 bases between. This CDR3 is CASSLRGELFF. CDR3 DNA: TGTGCCAGCAGTTTGCGGGGGGAGCTGTTTTTT.

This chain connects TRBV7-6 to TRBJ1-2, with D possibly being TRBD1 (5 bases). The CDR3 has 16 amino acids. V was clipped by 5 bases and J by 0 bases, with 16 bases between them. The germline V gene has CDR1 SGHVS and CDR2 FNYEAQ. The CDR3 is CASSSRGHLANYGYTF. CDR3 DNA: TGTGCCAGCAGCAGCAGAGGACACTTAGCTAACTATGGCTACACCTTC.

Written as DNA, the CDR3 is TGTGCCAGCAGTTTCGGCAGGTTCGGGTACGAGCAGTACTTC. Amino acids: CASSFGRFGYEQYF. V is TRBV27 and J is TRBJ2-7; no clear D. The CDR3 is 14 residues long. Trimming stripped 3 bases from V and 4 bases from J, with 13 bases between. CDR1 and CDR2 (germline): MNHEY, SMNVEV (reference sequence).